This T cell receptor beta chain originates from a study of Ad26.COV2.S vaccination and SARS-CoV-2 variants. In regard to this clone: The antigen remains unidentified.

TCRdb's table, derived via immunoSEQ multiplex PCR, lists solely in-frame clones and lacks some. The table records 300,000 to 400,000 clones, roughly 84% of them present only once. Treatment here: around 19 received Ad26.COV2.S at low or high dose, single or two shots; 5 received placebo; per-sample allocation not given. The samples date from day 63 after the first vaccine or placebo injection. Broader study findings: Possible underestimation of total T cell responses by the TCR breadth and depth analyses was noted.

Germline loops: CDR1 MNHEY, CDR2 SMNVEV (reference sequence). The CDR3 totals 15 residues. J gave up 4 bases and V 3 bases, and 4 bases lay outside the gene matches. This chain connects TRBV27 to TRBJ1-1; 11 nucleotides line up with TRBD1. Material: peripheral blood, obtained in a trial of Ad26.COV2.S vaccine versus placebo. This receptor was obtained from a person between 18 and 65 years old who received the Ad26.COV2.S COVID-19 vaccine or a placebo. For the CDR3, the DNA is TGTGCCAGCAGTTTGACCGGGACAGGGGGCACTGAAGCTTTCTTT. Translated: CASSLTGTGGTEAFF.